Following are 13 T cell receptor beta chains from one sample sequenced in a study of CD8+CD57+ T cells in acquired aplastic anemia. TCR beta VDJ and CDR3 profiling used genomic DNA as template. TCRdb re-analysed the reads in MiXCR, keeping a single row per CDR3 protein. The sample lists some 200,000 distinct CDR3 sequences, about half seen once, with less than 20% in the top ten. Patients who underwent sequencing had shown CD8+CD57+ cell expansion by flow cytometry. The specimen was sorted CD4+, CD8+, or CD8+CD57+ T cells (not recorded which) from PBMCs. Source of these receptors: a human donor with aplastic anemia.

This clonotype was picked up many times. CDR3 sequence reads: CASSQSGGTGGWGEQYF. CDR3 bases: TGCGCCAGCAGCCAATCGGGGGGGACAGGGGGCTGGGGCGAGCAGTACTTC. V is TRBV5-1 and J is TRBJ2-7, with 12 bases that match TRBD1. The ends lost 4 bases at V and 6 bases at J; junction bases unmatched: 14. The germline V gene has CDR1 SGHRS and CDR2 YFSETQ. The CDR3 is made up of 17 amino acids. Full variable domain (remainder filled in from reference TRBV5-1 and TRBJ2-7): KAGVTQTPRYLIKTRGQQVTLSCSPISGHRSVSWYQQTPGQGLQFLFEYFSETQRNKGNFPGRFSGRQFSNSRSEMNVSTLELGDSALYLCASSQSGGTGGWGEQYFGPGTRLTVT.

A remark on this clonotype: This could be a read error, since a much larger clone is one nucleotide away. The chain uses TRBV14 and TRBJ2-1; 8 nucleotides agree with TRBD2. From germline, CDR1 is SGHDN and CDR2 FVKESK. The CDR3 runs to 18 residues. In DNA, the CDR3 is TGTGCCAGCAGCCAAAACCTTGGCGGGGGGACCCTCTACGATGAGCAGTTCTTC. Protein: CASSQNLGGGTLYDEQFF.

In this sample, this clonotype turned up many times. J is TRBJ2-3 and V is TRBV10-3, with D perhaps being TRBD1 or TRBD2 (6 bases each). Trimming cost V 4 bases and J 2 bases, with 13 bases left between them. Germline V gene lookup returns CDR1 ENHRY and CDR2 SYGVKD. The CDR3 covers 15 residues. This chain's CDR3 is CAISATGASTDTQYF. CDR3 DNA sequence: TGTGCCATCAGTGCGACGGGGGCTTCCACAGATACGCAGTATTTT.

This clonotype was counted ten times or more. The junction and the germline gene differ at one end; a read error may be behind it. This chain connects TRBV7-7 to TRBJ2-1; no definite D call. The CDR3 covers 16 residues. Germline V gene sequence: CDR1 SSHAT, CDR2 FNYEAQ (reference sequence). The CDR3 region is CASSPNSASSYNEQFF. The DNA of the CDR3 is TGTGCTAGCAGTCCAAACAGCGCCAGCTCCTACAATGAGCAGTTCTTC.

This clonotype was detected only a few times. The chain combines TRBV20-1 with TRBJ2-3; TRBD2 matches at 11 bases. CDR3 length: 15 amino acids. CDR1 and CDR2 from the germline V gene are DFQATT and SNEGSKA (reference sequence). V lost 3 bases and J lost 11; bases outside the gene matches: 13. CDR3 DNA: TGCAGTGCTAGGCTCCTAGCGGGGGGCCTTAATGAGCAGTATTTT. It is translated as CSARLLAGGLNEQYF.

There are many counts of this clonotype. This rearrangement joins TRBV10-3 to TRBJ1-2; D remains unclear. The CDR3 has 12 residues. Germline values: CDR1 ENHRY, CDR2 SYGVKD. V was shortened by 0 bases and J by 7 bases, with 6 bases between the two germline ends. The CDR3 nucleotides read TGTGCCATCAGTGAGTCTGGGTTTGGCTACACCTTC. Translation: CAISESGFGYTF.

This clonotype is a singleton in its sample. This chain joins TRBV12-3 or TRBV12-4 and TRBJ2-5, with 14 bases fitting TRBD2. The CDR3 runs 15 residues. With 5 bases clipped from V and 5 bases from J, the junction kept 4 bases outside the gene matches. The CDR3 coding sequence is TGTGCCAGCAGTCAGACTAGCGGGGGGGTGGAGACCCAGTACTTC. It yields the protein CASSQTSGGVETQYF.

Only one count was recorded for this clonotype. In DNA form, the CDR3 reads TGTGCCAGCTCAGGGGGGATGAACACTGAAGCTTTCTTT. It codes for CASSGGMNTEAFF. V and J are TRBV6-6 and TRBJ1-1; 7 bases match TRBD1. CDR1 MNHNY and CDR2 SVGAGI come from the germline V gene (reference sequence). V trimming: 8 bases; J trimming: 0 bases; junction bases outside the gene matches: 3. This CDR3 spans 13 amino acids.

The chain uses TRBV19 and TRBJ2-7; 7 positions agree with TRBD1. Germline assignment: CDR1 LNHDA and CDR2 SQIVND (reference sequence). The CDR3 consists of 13 residues. V lost 5 bases to trimming and J lost 7 bases; unmatched junction nucleotides: 8. The CDR3 DNA reads TGTGCCAGTAGTCAACAGGGGACGGGGGAGCAGTACTTC. Translated: CASSQQGTGEQYF.

At least ten counts were recorded for this clonotype. The chain joins TRBV5-6 to TRBJ1-1, with D hard to call. The V end lost 4 bases, the J end lost 5 bases, and 12 bases lay between the germline ends. Germline CDR1 SGHDT, CDR2 YYEEEE. This CDR3 has 13 amino acids. In DNA, the CDR3 is TGTGCCAGCAGCGCCGCCTTGAGGACTGAAGCTTTCTTT. Protein: CASSAALRTEAFF. The entire variable domain, with the rest obtained from reference TRBV5-6 and TRBJ1-1, is as follows: DAGVTQSPTHLIKTRGQQVTLRCSPKSGHDTVSWYQQALGQGPQFIFQYYEEEERQRGNFPDRFSGHQFPNYSSELNVNALLLGDSALYLCASSAALRTEAFFGQGTRLTVV.

This sequence joins TRBV10-2 and TRBJ1-1; no reliable D call. Trimming stripped 3 bases from V and 8 bases from J, with 7 bases between. The CDR3 is 11 amino acids. CDR1 and CDR2 (germline): WSHSY, SAAADI. CDR3 loop: CASSEFGEAFF. The CDR3 region has the DNA TGCGCCAGCAGTGAATTCGGGGAAGCTTTCTTT.

The rearrangement joins TRBV2 to TRBJ1-2; unclear D gene. This CDR3 has 14 amino acids. The germline V and J ends were trimmed by 4 bases and 9 bases, with 18 bases remaining between them. Germline V CDR1 and CDR2: SNHLY, FYNNEI. CDR3 sequence: CASSALEDVGSYTF. CDR3 DNA: TGTGCCAGCAGTGCTTTGGAGGACGTCGGGAGCTACACCTTC.

This CDR3 is CASSVQALLSIGMGELFF. The CDR3 nucleotides are TGTGCCAGTAGTGTCCAAGCCCTTCTGTCAATTGGAATGGGGGAACTGTTTTTT. The chain couples TRBV19 to TRBJ1-4, with D tentatively TRBD1 (5 bases). CDR3 length equals 18 residues. Trimming took 5 bases from V and 12 from J, leaving 31 bases between them. Germline V gives CDR1 LNHDA, CDR2 SQIVND (reference sequence).